What follows are 23 T cell receptor beta chains derived from one specimen sequenced in a study of OX40 agonist ivuxolimab in advanced cancers. Sequencing used immunoSEQ multiplex PCR; TCRdb keeps in-frame clones, though not all of them. The repertoire holds around 82,000 clones, with less than 90% as singletons. Here the sequenced sample was CD4+ or CD8+ T cells sorted from blood, taken in a trial of the OX40 agonist ivuxolimab. The source of these receptors is an adult with an advanced solid tumor such as melanoma, head and neck, liver or kidney cancer.

This chain joins TRBV19 and TRBJ2-3; 8 positions match TRBD1. CDR1 is LNHDA and CDR2 is SQIVND in the germline V gene (reference sequence). The CDR3 loop spans 14 amino acids. V shed 4 bases and J 1 base; nucleotides not matched to a gene: 1. The CDR3 DNA reads TGTGCCAGTAGTACGGACAGGGGCACAGATACGCAGTATTTT. Translation: CASSTDRGTDTQYF.

The rearrangement uses TRBV5-4 and TRBJ2-7, with 9 bases fitting TRBD2. Germline V gene lookup returns CDR1 SGHNT and CDR2 YYREEE (reference sequence). CDR3 size: 14 residues. The V segment lost 0 bases and the J segment 6 bases; nucleotides outside the gene matches: 4. The DNA for the CDR3 is TGTGCCAGCAGCTTGGGTGGGACTAGCTCCGAGCAGTACTTC. It encodes CASSLGGTSSEQYF.

The chain carries TRBV9 and TRBJ2-7, with D tentatively TRBD2 (6 bases). Germline lookup yields CDR1 SGDLS and CDR2 YYNGEE. The CDR3 has 15 residues. Trimming cost V 4 bases and J 4 bases, with 18 bases left between them. This CDR3 reads CASSPRRELRYEQYF. The CDR3 nucleotides are TGTGCCAGCAGCCCCCGGAGGGAACTTCGGTACGAGCAGTACTTC. The whole variable domain, remainder taken from reference TRBV9 and TRBJ2-7, is DSGVTQTPKHLITATGQRVTLRCSPRSGDLSVYWYQQSLDQGLQFLIQYYNGEERAKGNILERFSAQQFPDLHSELNLSSLELGDSALYFCASSPRRELRYEQYFGPGTRLTVT.

This rearrangement joins TRBV2 to TRBJ2-1; 7 nucleotides align to TRBD2. Unmatched junction bases numbered 8, after V lost 6 bases and J lost 3 bases. This CDR3 spans 15 amino acids. Germline V gives CDR1 SNHLY, CDR2 FYNNEI. CDR3: CASRASSGVYNEQFF. The CDR3 DNA reads TGTGCCAGCAGAGCCTCTAGCGGAGTCTACAATGAGCAGTTCTTC.

The CDR3 is CASSPPGRNTEAFF. For the CDR3, the DNA is TGTGCCAGCAGCCCCCCTGGGAGGAACACTGAAGCTTTCTTT. The J gene is TRBJ1-1, the V gene TRBV11-2, with unresolved D. The CDR3 is made up of 14 amino acids. Looked up from germline, CDR1 is SGHAT and CDR2 is FQNNGV. Between the trimmed V and J ends, which lost 5 bases and 1 base, there was a span of 11 bases.

Turning to this clone: The sample has other DNA sequences that encode this CDR3 too. The rearrangement links TRBV4-1 to TRBJ1-2; D is undetermined. This CDR3 has 15 residues. Germline values: CDR1 MGHRA, CDR2 YSYEKL. Trimming took off 0 bases at V and 8 bases at J, with 16 bases between the two ends. The CDR3 nucleotides read TGCGCCAGCAGCCAAGATCGGTGGGGTGATCAGGGCTACACCTTC. Its protein is CASSQDRWGDQGYTF.

This sequence joins TRBV5-4 and TRBJ2-3, with 13 nucleotides matching TRBD2. The germline gives CDR1 SGHNT, CDR2 YYREEE (reference sequence). This CDR3 has 18 residues. The junction had 10 bases not matched to a gene; V was cut back by 4 bases and J by 2 bases. CDR3 sequence (DNA): TGTGCCAGCAGCCCCCCCGGACTAGCGGGAGCACTCACAGATACGCAGTATTTT. This translates into CASSPPGLAGALTDTQYF.

CDR3 sequence reads: CASSSETSGSYEQYF. CDR3 sequence (DNA): TGTGCCAGCAGCTCAGAGACTAGCGGGAGCTACGAGCAGTACTTC. The V gene is TRBV7-8, the J gene TRBJ2-7, with 12 bases that match TRBD2. J gave up 3 bases and V 4 bases, and 4 bases lay outside the gene matches. From germline, CDR1 is SGHVS and CDR2 FQNEAQ. The CDR3 runs 15 residues. Full variable domain (remainder filled in from reference TRBV7-8 and TRBJ2-7): GAGVSQSPRYKVAKRGQDVALRCDPISGHVSLFWYQQALGQGPEFLTYFQNEAQLDKSGLPSDRFFAERPEGSVSTLKIQRTQQEDSAVYLCASSSETSGSYEQYFGPGTRLTVT.

The rearrangement uses TRBV2 and TRBJ1-2; a weak D match, TRBD1 (5 bases). Germline V gene data show CDR1 as SNHLY and CDR2 as FYNNEI. The CDR3 runs to 15 residues. The ends were cut back, 2 bases at V and 1 base at J, with 11 bases in the middle. The CDR3 DNA follows: TGTGCCAGCAGTGAATGGGGCGCGGATAACTATGGCTACACCTTC. Protein: CASSEWGADNYGYTF.

V is TRBV5-1 and J is TRBJ2-4; the match to TRBD2 covers 11 bases. The germline V gene has CDR1 SGHRS and CDR2 YFSETQ. V was clipped by 4 bases and J by 7 bases; unmatched bases: 7. The CDR3 totals 15 residues. CDR3 DNA sequence: TGCGCCAGCAGCCTAACTAGCGGGAGTTATAACATTCAGTACTTC. It codes for CASSLTSGSYNIQYF.

J is TRBJ2-7 and V is TRBV10-3; 7 nucleotides match TRBD1. There are 19 residues in the CDR3. After removal of 6 bases from V and 4 bases from J, the junction contained 24 bases not matched to a gene. Per germline, CDR1 ENHRY and CDR2 SYGVKD. CDR3 in DNA: TGTGCCATCAGGCATGACCGGGACAGCTGGAACCAGGGGCTATACGAGCAGTACTTC. It specifies CAIRHDRDSWNQGLYEQYF.

CDR3 sequence: CASSAEETQYF. DNA for the CDR3: TGTGCCAGCAGTGCCGAAGAGACCCAGTACTTC. The V and J genes are TRBV2 and TRBJ2-5; no firm D call. CDR1 is SNHLY, CDR2 FYNNEI, per germline. The V gene lost 4 bases and the J gene lost 3 bases, with 3 bases spanning the gap. The CDR3 is 11 residues long.

This rearrangement joins TRBV19 to TRBJ1-6; 8 bases fit TRBD1. The CDR3 is 16 amino acids. Germline CDR1 reads LNHDA; CDR2 reads SQIVND (reference sequence). J was trimmed by 6 bases and V by 6 bases; bases with no gene match: 10. The CDR3 here is CASRLGQEGPNSPLHF. As DNA, the CDR3 is TGTGCCAGTAGGCTGGGACAGGAGGGACCTAATTCACCCCTCCACTTT.

V gene TRBV29-1 combines with J gene TRBJ1-2, with no clear D. Trimming took off 5 bases at V and 8 bases at J, with 24 bases between the two ends. The length of the CDR3 is 15 residues. The germline gives CDR1 SQVTM, CDR2 ANQGSEA. The CDR3 protein is CSVTPRRDRTMGYTF. The CDR3 nucleotides read TGCAGCGTTACCCCCCGCCGCGACCGCACAATGGGCTACACCTTC.

This chain joins TRBV5-1 and TRBJ2-7; perhaps D is TRBD1 or TRBD2 (5 bases each). This CDR3 is built from 14 residues. Germline V gene lookup returns CDR1 SGHRS and CDR2 YFSETQ. The V end was cut by 0 bases, the J end by 5 bases, with 12 bases between. CDR3 sequence reads: CASSLGDGLNEQYF. Written as DNA, the CDR3 is TGCGCCAGCAGCTTGGGGGACGGCCTCAACGAGCAGTACTTC.

This chain connects TRBV6-4 to TRBJ2-6, with unresolved D. CDR1 is MRHNA, CDR2 SNTAGT, per germline. The CDR3 is 17 amino acids. Between the trimmed V and J ends, which lost 0 bases and 2 bases, there was a span of 11 bases. The CDR3 reads CASSDSYVGTGANVLTF. The DNA of the CDR3 is TGTGCCAGCAGTGACTCGTATGTGGGGACTGGGGCCAACGTCCTGACTTTC.

The chain combines TRBV27 with TRBJ1-1; D is unresolved. Trimming shortened V by 5 bases and J by 5 bases, and 15 bases separated the two germline ends. The CDR3 runs to 14 residues. The germline V gene has CDR1 MNHEY and CDR2 SMNVEV (reference sequence). CDR3 sequence (DNA): TGTGCCAGCAGTCCCCTTGGGCGGCAGACTGAAGCTTTCTTT. Its translation is CASSPLGRQTEAFF.

The chain links TRBV7-9 to TRBJ2-1; 10 bases match TRBD1. V lost 6 bases and J lost 5; bases outside the gene matches: 10. The CDR3 spans 16 residues. CDR1 and CDR2 from the germline V gene are SEHNR and FQNEAQ (reference sequence). The CDR3 nucleotides read TGTGCCAGCAGTACCCGCGGGACAGGGGAAGACAATGAGCAGTTCTTC. It is translated as CASSTRGTGEDNEQFF.

The J gene is TRBJ2-7, the V gene TRBV2; 10 bases are a match to TRBD1. Trimming at V came to 8 bases and at J to 12 bases, leaving 4 bases not matched to a gene. The CDR3 has 10 amino acids. CDR1 and CDR2 (germline): SNHLY, FYNNEI. The CDR3 DNA follows: TGTGCCAGCCGAGGACAGGGGGGGTACTTC. It yields the protein CASRGQGGYF.

This chain uses TRBV6-5 with TRBJ2-7, with D maybe TRBD1 (5 bases). Germline CDR1 is MNHEY and CDR2 is SVGAGI. The ends were cut back, 2 bases at V and 0 bases at J, with 11 bases in the middle. The length of the CDR3 is 15 residues. CDR3 sequence: CASSYAGPSSYEQYF. CDR3 nucleotide sequence: TGTGCCAGCAGTTACGCAGGGCCAAGCTCCTACGAGCAGTACTTC.

The V and J genes are TRBV15 and TRBJ1-1; weak D call: TRBD1 (5 bases). Germline V gives CDR1 LNHNV, CDR2 YYDKDF (reference sequence). Trimming cost V 0 bases and J 0 bases, with 14 bases left between them. CDR3 length: 17 amino acids. Here the CDR3 reads CATSRDFRGDMNTEAFF. CDR3 in DNA: TGTGCCACCAGCAGAGACTTTCGGGGGGATATGAACACTGAAGCTTTCTTT.

V is TRBV5-8 and J is TRBJ1-4; D perhaps matches TRBD1 (6 bases). With 6 bases removed from V and 8 bases from J, the gap between germline ends came to 20 bases. Germline V CDR1 and CDR2: SGHTS, YDEGEE. The CDR3 runs 15 residues. The CDR3, as DNA: TGTGCCAGCATCAGGGGTGAAGGTCTTCCCGAAAAACTGTTTTTT. It specifies CASIRGEGLPEKLFF.

The rearrangement uses TRBV9 and TRBJ2-3, with D possibly being TRBD2 (6 bases). The CDR3 has 15 residues. Trimming cost V 4 bases and J 0 bases, with 12 bases left between them. CDR1 and CDR2 (germline): SGDLS, YYNGEE. In DNA, the CDR3 is TGTGCCAGCAGCCCTGGGGGGACGAGCACAGATACGCAGTATTTT. Translation gives CASSPGGTSTDTQYF. Combining the CDR3 with reference TRBV9 and TRBJ2-3 gives the whole variable domain DSGVTQTPKHLITATGQRVTLRCSPRSGDLSVYWYQQSLDQGLQFLIQYYNGEERAKGNILERFSAQQFPDLHSELNLSSLELGDSALYFCASSPGGTSTDTQYFGPGTRLTVL.